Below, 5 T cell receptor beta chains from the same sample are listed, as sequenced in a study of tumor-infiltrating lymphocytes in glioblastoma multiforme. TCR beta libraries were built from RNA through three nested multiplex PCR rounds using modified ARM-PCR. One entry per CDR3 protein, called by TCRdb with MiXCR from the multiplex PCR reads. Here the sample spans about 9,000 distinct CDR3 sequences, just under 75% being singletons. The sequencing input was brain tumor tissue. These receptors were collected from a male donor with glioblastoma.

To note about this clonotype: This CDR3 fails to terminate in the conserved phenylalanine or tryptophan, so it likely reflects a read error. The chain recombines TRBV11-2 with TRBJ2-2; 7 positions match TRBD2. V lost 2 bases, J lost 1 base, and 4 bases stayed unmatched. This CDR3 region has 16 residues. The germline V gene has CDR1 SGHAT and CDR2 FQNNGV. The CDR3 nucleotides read TGTGCCAGCAGCTTAAGGCTAGCGGAGAACACCGGGGAGCTGTTTTCT. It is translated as CASSLRLAENTGELFS.

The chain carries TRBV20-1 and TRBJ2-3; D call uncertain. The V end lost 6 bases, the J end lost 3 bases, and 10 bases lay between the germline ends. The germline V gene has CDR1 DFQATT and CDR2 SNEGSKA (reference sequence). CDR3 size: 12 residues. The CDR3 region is CSATGHTDTQYF. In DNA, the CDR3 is TGCAGTGCCACGGGCCATACAGATACGCAGTATTTT.

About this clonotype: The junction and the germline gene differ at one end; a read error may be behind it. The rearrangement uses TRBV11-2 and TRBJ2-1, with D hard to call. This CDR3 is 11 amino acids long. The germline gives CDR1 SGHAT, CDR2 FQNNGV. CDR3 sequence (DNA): TGTGCCAGCAGCATACTCAATGAGCAGCTCTTT. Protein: CASSILNEQLF.

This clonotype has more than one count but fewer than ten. The CDR3 region is CASGGTGELFF. Here the CDR3 DNA reads TGCGCCAGCGGGGGCACCGGGGAGCTGTTTTTT. The genes are TRBV10-1 and TRBJ2-2, with D tentatively TRBD1 or TRBD2 (5 bases each). The CDR3 contains 11 residues. The germline V gene encodes CDR1 WNHNN and CDR2 SYGVQD (reference sequence). Trimming stripped 8 bases from V and 4 bases from J, with 5 bases between.

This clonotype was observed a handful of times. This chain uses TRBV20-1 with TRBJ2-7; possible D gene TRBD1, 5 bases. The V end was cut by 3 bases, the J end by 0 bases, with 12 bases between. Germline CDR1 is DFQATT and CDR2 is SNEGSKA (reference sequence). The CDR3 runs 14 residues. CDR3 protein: CSASAGSFSYEQYF. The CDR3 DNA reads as TGCAGTGCTAGCGCAGGGTCCTTCTCCTACGAGCAGTACTTC.